This T cell receptor (beta chain) was recorded in a study of T cells in localized non-small cell lung cancer. As for this clone: As yet, its antigen is unknown.

The V gene lost 4 bases and the J gene lost 4 bases, with 14 bases spanning the gap. The CDR3 consists of 15 residues. Germline V gene sequence: CDR1 KGHSH, CDR2 LQKENI. The repertoire was sequenced with immunoSEQ multiplex PCR; TCRdb's copy has only in-frame clones and lacks some. The table records approximately 33,000 clones, around nine tenths of them present only once. Overall study findings and caveats: Adjacent uninvolved lung had the highest clonality, suggesting focused antigen responses. Adjacent lung was found to contain a median roughly 50 of the top 100 tumor clones.

The chain combines TRBV18 with TRBJ1-5, with D tentatively TRBD1 (6 bases). This specimen was peripheral blood, taken before any cancer treatment. The sequence derives from an older female donor with stage I lung adenocarcinoma. CDR3 region: CASSRGGQNNQPQHF. The CDR3 bases are TGTGCCAGCTCACGTGGAGGACAGAATAATCAGCCCCAGCATTTT.